A single sample is the source of the 25 T cell receptor beta chains below, sequenced in a study of blood T cell repertoires in COVID-19. Using immunoSEQ multiplex PCR, the repertoire was profiled, and TCRdb retains in-frame clones only, with some absent. The sample lists a few hundred thousand clones; 87% were seen once. The sequencing input was PBMCs or T cells enriched from blood (not recorded which). The origin of the receptors is a woman in her twenties or thirties who had recovered from COVID-19.

The table lists this clone with a count of one. The chain carries TRBV6-5 and TRBJ2-5; 7 nucleotides align to TRBD1. The CDR3 runs to 15 residues. Germline trimming cut 5 bases from V and 2 bases from J; bases unmatched to any gene: 8. Germline loops: CDR1 MNHEY, CDR2 SVGAGI. CDR3 amino acids: CASSRGQQLQETQYF. The CDR3 DNA reads as TGTGCCAGCAGTAGGGGACAGCAACTTCAAGAGACCCAGTACTTC.

V and J are TRBV7-9 and TRBJ1-2, with a tentative D call TRBD1 (5 bases). CDR1 and CDR2 (germline): SEHNR, FQNEAQ (reference sequence). The CDR3 is 16 amino acids. V gave up 4 bases and J gave up 3 bases, with 18 bases separating them. The CDR3 loop is CASSSSRGGGYYGYTF. CDR3 in DNA: TGTGCCAGCAGCTCCTCCCGGGGCGGGGGGTACTATGGCTACACCTTC.

The chain is built from TRBV9 and TRBJ1-1; D might be TRBD1 (5 bases). Germline V gene sequence: CDR1 SGDLS, CDR2 YYNGEE. The V end was cut by 0 bases, the J end by 1 base, with 10 bases between. The length of the CDR3 is 15 residues. The CDR3 DNA reads as TGTGCCAGCAGCGTAGGTCCGGACAAGAACACTGAAGCTTTCTTT. It codes for CASSVGPDKNTEAFF.

The chain joins TRBV11-1 to TRBJ1-2; the match to TRBD1 covers 9 bases. Trimming took 5 bases from V and 4 from J; bases not matched to a gene: 8. The germline CDR1 and CDR2 sequences are SGHAT and FQDESV (reference sequence). This CDR3 comprises 15 residues. CDR3 in DNA: TGTGCCAGCAGCGCTTTCCCGACAGGGGGCTATGGCTACACCTTC. As protein: CASSAFPTGGYGYTF.

In its sample, this clone was seen a few times. J is TRBJ1-1 and V is TRBV27; the D gene is possibly TRBD1 (5 bases). The CDR3 loop spans 13 amino acids. The germline V gene has CDR1 MNHEY and CDR2 SMNVEV (reference sequence). V was clipped by 11 bases and J by 1 base, with 14 bases between them. The CDR3 DNA follows: TGTGCCTCCCATGGGGCTAGGAACACTGAAGCTTTCTTT. Protein sequence: CASHGARNTEAFF.

The chain recombines TRBV29-1 with TRBJ1-2; 9 nucleotides line up with TRBD1. The J segment lost 8 bases and the V segment lost 8 bases, leaving 9 bases of the junction unmatched. The CDR3 consists of 12 residues. Per the germline V gene, CDR1 is SQVTM and CDR2 is ANQGSEA. DNA of the CDR3: TGCAGCTTCGCCGGGACAGGGTACGGCTACACCTTC. Residues: CSFAGTGYGYTF.

V is TRBV10-3 and J is TRBJ1-6; D unclear. Germline assignment: CDR1 ENHRY and CDR2 SYGVKD. The V end was cut by 6 bases, the J end by 4 bases, with 7 bases between. CDR3 length: 13 amino acids. The CDR3: CAIRDGYNSPLHF. CDR3 nucleotides: TGTGCCATCAGAGACGGGTATAATTCACCCCTCCACTTT.

The chain's CDR3 is CASSLGREGNTGELFF. In DNA, the CDR3 is TGTGCCAGCAGCTTAGGCAGGGAGGGCAACACCGGGGAGCTGTTTTTT. The chain recombines TRBV7-6 with TRBJ2-2; TRBD2 matches 7 bases. The V gene end was trimmed by 1 base and the J gene end by 2 bases; junction bases not matched to a gene: 4. This CDR3 spans 16 amino acids. Germline V gene data show CDR1 as SGHVS and CDR2 as FNYEAQ. The full variable domain, its missing parts supplied by reference TRBV7-6 and TRBJ2-2, is GAGVSQSPRYKVTKRGQDVALRCDPISGHVSLYWYRQALGQGPEFLTYFNYEAQQDKSGLPNDRFSAERPEGSISTLTIQRTEQRDSAMYRCASSLGREGNTGELFFGEGSRLTVL.

Written as DNA, the CDR3 is TGTGCCAGCTCACCACCCTCCCAGGCCGGCGGGACCATATATTTT. This codes for CASSPPSQAGGTIYF. The rearrangement joins TRBV18 to TRBJ1-3; unclear D gene. Germline CDR1 and CDR2: KGHSH and LQKENI. The CDR3 spans 15 residues. V was shortened by 0 bases and J by 10 bases, with 16 bases between the two germline ends.

This chain connects TRBV6-2 or TRBV6-3 to TRBJ2-7; TRBD2 agrees at 8 bases. Germline V gene lookup returns CDR1 MNHEY and CDR2 SVGEGT. The CDR3 extends over 15 amino acids. V lost 4 bases to trimming and J lost 6 bases; unmatched junction nucleotides: 11. The chain's CDR3 is CASSWAGLGLSEQYF. Written as DNA, the CDR3 is TGTGCCAGCAGTTGGGCGGGACTAGGGCTCTCCGAGCAGTACTTC.

The rearrangement uses TRBV5-1 and TRBJ1-2; D is possibly TRBD1 (6 bases). Per the germline V gene, CDR1 is SGHRS and CDR2 is YFSETQ. Trimming took 1 base from V and 8 from J, leaving 12 bases between them. The CDR3 has 13 amino acids. Here the CDR3 reads CASSLRGGFGYTF. The CDR3 nucleotides read TGCGCCAGCAGCTTGAGGGGGGGTTTCGGCTACACCTTC.

V usage is TRBV4-1 and J usage is TRBJ1-2; 10 bases fit TRBD1. V shed 3 bases, J shed 7 bases, and the junction held 11 bases outside the gene matches. Germline assignment: CDR1 MGHRA and CDR2 YSYEKL. This CDR3 contains 16 residues. The CDR3 nucleotides are TGCGCCAGCAGCCATACAGGGGACAGGGGATCTCTTGGCTACACCTTC. It yields the protein CASSHTGDRGSLGYTF.

In nucleotides, the CDR3 is TGTGCCAGCACCTATGCCGGGACAGGGGTCTACGAGCAGTACTTC. It is translated as CASTYAGTGVYEQYF. The chain recombines TRBV6-5 with TRBJ2-7; 10 bases line up with TRBD1. Unmatched junction bases numbered 9, after V lost 7 bases and J lost 3 bases. CDR1 is MNHEY, CDR2 SVGAGI, per germline. This CDR3 has 15 residues.

The chain uses TRBV10-3 and TRBJ1-2, with 8 positions matching TRBD1. The V gene's germline CDR1 is ENHRY and CDR2 SYGVKD. The CDR3 runs 15 residues. J was trimmed by 0 bases and V by 4 bases; bases with no gene match: 4. CDR3 in DNA: TGTGCCATCAGTGGGACAGGGACTACTAACTATGGCTACACCTTC. This codes for CAISGTGTTNYGYTF.

The rearrangement links TRBV18 to TRBJ2-1; 11 nucleotides match TRBD2. The V segment lost 1 base and the J segment 4 bases; nucleotides outside the gene matches: 9. The germline gives CDR1 KGHSH, CDR2 LQKENI. The length of the CDR3 is 18 residues. The CDR3 region is CASSPRTSGGLSYNEQFF. The CDR3 region has the DNA TGTGCCAGCTCACCACGTACTAGCGGGGGACTTTCTTACAATGAGCAGTTCTTC.

The chain is built from TRBV27 and TRBJ1-1; D perhaps matches TRBD1 (5 bases). CDR1 is MNHEY, CDR2 SMNVEV, per germline (reference sequence). Trimming stripped 9 bases from V and 4 bases from J, with 9 bases between. The CDR3 consists of 11 residues. CDR3 loop: CASGRGTEAFF. The CDR3 DNA is TGTGCCAGTGGGAGGGGCACTGAAGCTTTCTTT.

The V and J genes are TRBV20-1 and TRBJ1-3; tentative D call: TRBD1 (5 bases). Per germline, CDR1 DFQATT and CDR2 SNEGSKA (reference sequence). V gave up 3 bases and J gave up 3 bases, with 9 bases separating them. The CDR3 is made up of 13 amino acids. CDR3 DNA sequence: TGCAGTGCTAGTCTAGGGGTTGGAAACACCATATATTTT. Translated, it gives CSASLGVGNTIYF.

This clone was seen just once. V is TRBV6-1 and J is TRBJ1-1; 9 nucleotides agree with TRBD1. The junction had 9 bases not matched to a gene; V was cut back by 2 bases and J by 5 bases. Germline-derived CDR1 and CDR2 are MNHNS and SASEGT. The CDR3 sequence is 16 residues long. The CDR3 region is CASSEWGQGLETEAFF. In DNA form, the CDR3 reads TGTGCCAGCAGTGAATGGGGACAGGGCTTAGAAACTGAAGCTTTCTTT.

This clone came up once. The chain is built from TRBV6-5 and TRBJ2-7; 10 nucleotides line up with TRBD2. V shed 9 bases, J shed 4 bases, and the junction held 6 bases outside the gene matches. The germline V gene encodes CDR1 MNHEY and CDR2 SVGAGI. The CDR3 has 13 amino acids. As DNA, the CDR3 is TGTGCCAGACGTACTAGCGGGGTGTACGAGCAGTACTTC. It translates to CARRTSGVYEQYF.

The rearrangement uses TRBV7-2 and TRBJ2-1, with TRBD2 matching 9 bases. This CDR3 comprises 14 residues. The junction had 7 bases not matched to a gene; V was cut back by 10 bases and J by 3 bases. Germline CDR1 is SGHTA and CDR2 is FQGNSA. The CDR3 is CATKTSGGYNEQFF. The CDR3 DNA is TGTGCCACCAAGACTAGCGGCGGCTACAATGAGCAGTTCTTC. The variable domain in full, completed from reference TRBV7-2 and TRBJ2-1, reads GAGVSQSPSNKVTEKGKDVELRCDPISGHTALYWYRQSLGQGLEFLIYFQGNSAPDKSGLPSDRFSAERTGGSVSTLTIQRTQQEDSAVYLCATKTSGGYNEQFFGPGTRLTVL.

The gene calls are TRBV19 and TRBJ2-7; a possible D gene is TRBD2 (5 bases). The CDR3 length is 14 residues. The V and J ends lost 6 bases and 3 bases respectively, with 15 bases between them. CDR1 and CDR2 (germline): LNHDA, SQIVND (reference sequence). CDR3 nucleotides: TGTGCCAGTAGGCGGGCAGGTGATTACTACGAGCAGTACTTC. This sequence encodes CASRRAGDYYEQYF.

The chain uses TRBV19 and TRBJ1-5; 7 nucleotides align to TRBD1. The CDR3 has 13 residues. Per germline, CDR1 LNHDA and CDR2 SQIVND (reference sequence). Trimming removed 7 bases from V and 5 bases from J; junction bases left unmatched: 5. This chain's CDR3 is CASTQTGDQPQHF. The DNA of the CDR3 is TGTGCCAGTACTCAAACAGGGGATCAGCCCCAGCATTTT.

The rearrangement joins TRBV7-2 to TRBJ2-1; 7 bases are a match to TRBD1. The V segment lost 10 bases and the J segment 2 bases; nucleotides outside the gene matches: 5. The CDR3 consists of 13 residues. Germline V CDR1 and CDR2: SGHTA, FQGNSA. The CDR3 DNA is TGTGCCACCCCAGGGGGAACCTACAATGAGCAGTTCTTC. Its protein is CATPGGTYNEQFF.

The rearrangement uses TRBV4-2 and TRBJ2-2; 12 positions match TRBD2. The CDR3 runs to 18 residues. Germline CDR1 reads LGHNA; CDR2 reads YNFKEQ. The ends lost 1 base at V and 4 bases at J; junction bases unmatched: 7. For the CDR3, the DNA is TGTGCCAGCAGCCAAGGGCTAGCGGGGGGGCCGCGCACCGGGGAGCTGTTTTTT. Translating gives CASSQGLAGGPRTGELFF.

The V call is TRBV5-6, the J call TRBJ1-6; the match to TRBD1 covers 7 bases. V trimming: 0 bases; J trimming: 10 bases; junction bases outside the gene matches: 4. CDR1 and CDR2 from the germline V gene are SGHDT and YYEEEE. The CDR3 consists of 14 residues. CDR3 sequence: CASSLGQGNSPLHF. As DNA, the CDR3 is TGTGCCAGCAGCTTGGGACAGGGAAACTCACCCCTCCACTTT.